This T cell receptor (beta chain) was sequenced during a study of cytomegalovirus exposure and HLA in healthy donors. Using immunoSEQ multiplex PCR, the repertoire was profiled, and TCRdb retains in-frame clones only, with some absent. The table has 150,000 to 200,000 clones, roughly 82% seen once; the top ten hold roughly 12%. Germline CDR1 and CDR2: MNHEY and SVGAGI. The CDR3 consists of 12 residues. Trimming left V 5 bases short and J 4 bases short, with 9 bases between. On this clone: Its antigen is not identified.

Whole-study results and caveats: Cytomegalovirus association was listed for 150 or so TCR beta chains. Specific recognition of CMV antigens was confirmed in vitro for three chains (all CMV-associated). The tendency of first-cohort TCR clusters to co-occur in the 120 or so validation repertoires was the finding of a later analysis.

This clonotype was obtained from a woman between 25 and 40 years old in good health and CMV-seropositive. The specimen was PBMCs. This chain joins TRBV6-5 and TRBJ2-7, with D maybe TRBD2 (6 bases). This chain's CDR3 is CASSGTGYEQYF. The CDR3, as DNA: TGTGCCAGCAGTGGGACTGGATACGAGCAGTACTTC.